One and the same sample provided the 12 T cell receptor beta chains below, sequenced in a study of Graves' ophthalmopathy and Graves' hyperthyroidism. The sequenced template was RNA, covering the TCR beta CDR3 region. Second-round multiplex PCR came after first-round RT-PCR with HTBI primers. Each CDR3 protein gets one entry after TCRdb re-called the multiplex PCR reads with MiXCR. The sample contains hundreds of thousands of distinct CDR3 sequences, 20% to 25% of which appear only once. The sequencing input was peripheral blood. The origin of the receptors is a woman aged 18 to 35 with stable Graves' hyperthyroidism. Some clones in this sample may be carry-over from other donors' samples.

The chain has TRBV6-5 and TRBJ2-2, with D unresolved. The CDR3 runs 14 residues. With 3 bases removed from V and 4 bases from J, the gap between germline ends came to 9 bases. Germline loops: CDR1 MNHEY, CDR2 SVGAGI. This CDR3 reads CASSYFVGTGELFF. The CDR3 DNA sequence: TGTGCCAGCAGTTATTTTGTGGGCACCGGGGAGCTGTTTTTT.

This clonotype has ten or more counts. The chain employs TRBV20-1 and TRBJ2-2, with D perhaps given as TRBD1 or TRBD2 (5 bases each). Deletions cut 5 bases from V and 5 bases from J, with 6 bases between. The V gene's germline CDR1 is DFQATT and CDR2 SNEGSKA (reference sequence). The CDR3 is 11 amino acids. CDR3 in amino acids: CSAEGTGELFF. The CDR3 bases are TGCAGTGCTGAGGGGACCGGGGAGCTGTTTTTT.

Many counts were recorded for this clonotype. V is TRBV12-3 or TRBV12-4 and J is TRBJ1-3, with D possibly TRBD1 on 5 matching bases. Trimming removed 7 bases at V and 2 bases at J, with 12 bases between. The CDR3 extends over 14 amino acids. The CDR3: CASKQMGAGNTIYF. The DNA of the CDR3 is TGTGCCAGCAAACAAATGGGGGCTGGAAACACCATATATTTT.

This clonotype was seen repeatedly, ten times or more. The rearrangement links TRBV12-3 or TRBV12-4 to TRBJ1-2, with TRBD1 as a possible D gene (6 bases). CDR3 size: 13 residues. Trimming pared 5 bases from V and 7 bases from J, leaving 14 bases between. The CDR3 region has the DNA TGTGCCAGCAGTGGGGGGGCTCGAGTTGGCTACACCTTC. Its protein is CASSGGARVGYTF.

This clonotype was seen at least ten times. The chain links TRBV12-3 or TRBV12-4 to TRBJ1-5, with TRBD1 as a possible D gene (5 bases). With 3 bases removed from V and 2 bases from J, the gap between germline ends came to 14 bases. This CDR3 contains 16 residues. The CDR3 DNA reads TGTGCCAGCAGTTTTGTTCGGCAGGGAGGCAATCAGCCCCAGCATTTT. Translating it yields CASSFVRQGGNQPQHF.

This clonotype was found many times. The chain couples TRBV2 to TRBJ2-2; no clear D gene. Looked up from germline, CDR1 is SNHLY and CDR2 is FYNNEI. Trimming removed 6 bases from V and 2 bases from J, with 10 bases in between. This CDR3 is 14 amino acids long. CDR3 sequence reads: CASRPDVNTGELFF. In nucleotides, the CDR3 is TGTGCCAGCAGGCCGGACGTAAACACCGGGGAGCTGTTTTTT.

This clonotype appeared a few times. At one of its ends the junction is not consistent with the germline gene, which may arise from a read error. The CDR3 loop is CAWSYPLAKNIKYF. The CDR3 DNA sequence: TGTGCCTGGAGCTACCCTCTAGCCAAAAACATTAAGTACTTC. This chain uses TRBV30 with TRBJ2-4, with D perhaps matching TRBD2 (5 bases). CDR1 is GTSNPN and CDR2 is SVGIG in the germline V gene (reference sequence). CDR3 length equals 14 residues.

The rearrangement joins TRBV20-1 to TRBJ2-7, with D perhaps given as TRBD1 or TRBD2 (5 bases each). Germline V CDR1 and CDR2: DFQATT, SNEGSKA (reference sequence). V lost 5 bases to trimming and J lost 6 bases, with 17 bases between them. The CDR3 consists of 13 residues. CDR3: CSARGGRAGEQYF. In DNA, the CDR3 is TGCAGTGCTCGAGGAGGCAGGGCGGGCGAGCAGTACTTC.

The V gene is TRBV28, the J gene TRBJ2-7; TRBD1 matches 7 bases. J was trimmed by 4 bases and V by 6 bases; bases with no gene match: 24. Germline V CDR1 and CDR2: MDHEN, SYDVKM. The CDR3 is made up of 19 amino acids. In DNA form, the CDR3 reads TGTGCCAGCAGCTCTCGTGGGACAGCAAAGATAGGGTTAGGGTACGAGCAGTACTTC. Translated, it gives CASSSRGTAKIGLGYEQYF.

This clonotype showed up many times. This chain links TRBV19 with TRBJ1-1, with a possible D match to TRBD1 (5 bases). V was trimmed by 3 bases and J by 0 bases, leaving 14 bases between them. CDR1 is LNHDA, CDR2 SQIVND, per germline (reference sequence). The CDR3 totals 16 residues. The CDR3 sequence: CASSMVPTAMNTEAFF. CDR3 coding DNA: TGTGCCAGTAGTATGGTTCCGACAGCTATGAACACTGAAGCTTTCTTT.

This chain joins TRBV2 and TRBJ2-7, with 8 bases fitting TRBD2. After removal of 6 bases from V and 2 bases from J, the junction contained 6 bases not matched to a gene. CDR1 is SNHLY and CDR2 is FYNNEI in the germline V gene. This CDR3 region has 14 residues. The CDR3 sequence is CASRRTGGTYEQYF. The CDR3 nucleotides read TGTGCCAGCAGGCGCACGGGAGGGACCTACGAGCAGTACTTC.

DNA of the CDR3: TGTGCCAGCAGTTACCTTAGCCCGTATAGCAATCAGCCCCAGCATTTT. It specifies CASSYLSPYSNQPQHF. The chain is built from TRBV6-2 or TRBV6-3 and TRBJ1-5; D gene unclear. V lost 2 bases and J 0 bases, leaving 11 bases between the germline ends. Per the germline V gene, CDR1 is MNHEY and CDR2 is SVGEGT. The CDR3 covers 16 residues.